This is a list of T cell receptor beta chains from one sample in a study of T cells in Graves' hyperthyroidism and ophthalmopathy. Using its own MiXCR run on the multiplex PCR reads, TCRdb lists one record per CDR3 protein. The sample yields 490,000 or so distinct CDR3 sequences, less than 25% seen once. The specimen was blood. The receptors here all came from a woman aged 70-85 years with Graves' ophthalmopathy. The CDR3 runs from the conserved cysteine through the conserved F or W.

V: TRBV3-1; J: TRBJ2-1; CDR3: CASSPSSGGSYNEQFF
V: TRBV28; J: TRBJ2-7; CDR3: CASSLGQDGEQYF
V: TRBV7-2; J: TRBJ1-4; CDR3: CASSPSGTANEKLFF
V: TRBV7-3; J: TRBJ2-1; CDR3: CASTPPGGSYNEQFF
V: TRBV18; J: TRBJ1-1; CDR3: CASSLNQGSEAFF
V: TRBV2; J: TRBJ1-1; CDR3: CASGEQGAGTEAFF
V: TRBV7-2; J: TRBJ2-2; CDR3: CASSAPLAGVPGELFF
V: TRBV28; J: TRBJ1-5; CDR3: CASSQPMGAGINQPQHF
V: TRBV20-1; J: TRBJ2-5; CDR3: CSARDPPGALQETQYF
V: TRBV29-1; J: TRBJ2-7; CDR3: CSAIGGDGEQYF
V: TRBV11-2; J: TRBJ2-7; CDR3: CASSLEGEQYF
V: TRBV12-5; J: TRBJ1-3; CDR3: CASGPENTIYF
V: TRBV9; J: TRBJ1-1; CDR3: CASSVGPLNTEAFF
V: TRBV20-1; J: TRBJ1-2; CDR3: CSAIDRGIYYGYTF
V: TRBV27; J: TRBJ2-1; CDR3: CASSGAGDFYNEQFF
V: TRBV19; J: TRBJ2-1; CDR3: CASSIDPLRGEQFF
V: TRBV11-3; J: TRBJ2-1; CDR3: CASRRQGDNEQFF
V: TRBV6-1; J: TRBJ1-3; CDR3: CASSPRGGFGNTIYF
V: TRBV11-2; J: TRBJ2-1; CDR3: CASSHHNEQFF
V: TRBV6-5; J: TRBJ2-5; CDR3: CAGSYSGQGWKETQYF
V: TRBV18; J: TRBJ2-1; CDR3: CASSLKGKTYNEQFF
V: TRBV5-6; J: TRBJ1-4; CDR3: CASSPNLKRRGREKLFF
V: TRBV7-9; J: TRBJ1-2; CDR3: CASSPPHEDYGYTF
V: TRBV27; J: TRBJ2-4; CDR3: CASSLFAGVNIQYF
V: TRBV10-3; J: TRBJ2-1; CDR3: CAIRTSGSSYNEQFF
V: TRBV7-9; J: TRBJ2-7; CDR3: CASSSGLAGSRYEQYF
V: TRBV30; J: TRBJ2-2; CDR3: CAWIPGPVNTGELFF
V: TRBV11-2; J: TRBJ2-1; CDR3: CASLAGPNEQFF